This T cell receptor (beta chain) was retrieved from a study of cytomegalovirus exposure and HLA in healthy donors. Turning to the study itself: HLA-typed donors were the source of approximately 88 million unique TCRs, which an early data release held.

This CDR3 contains 13 residues. V was pared by 3 bases and J by 7 bases, with 10 bases between. CDR1 MRHNA and CDR2 SNTAGT come from the germline V gene. Study-wide points: Earlier analysis found most TCR beta V segments productive about 87% or about 30% of the time. Cytomegalovirus-associated TCR beta chains were listed, numbering 164.

This clone showed up just a few times. The antigen is unknown. This PCR relied on a set of 60 Vbeta primers and 13 Jbeta primers. Clones were sequenced by immunoSEQ multiplex PCR, and TCRdb holds only the in-frame ones, with some missing. Of 90,000 to 150,000 clones in the sample, approximately 15% were seen once. The clonotype originates from a woman between 18 and 29 years old in good health and CMV-seronegative. The sample taken for sequencing was PBMCs. The chain carries TRBV6-4 and TRBJ1-5; a possible D gene is TRBD1 (5 bases). The CDR3 region is CASSDVGGQPQHF. DNA for the CDR3: TGTGCCAGCAGTGATGTGGGGGGACAGCCCCAGCATTTT.